This entry concerns a single TCR beta chain. This entry belongs to a study of blood T cell repertoires in COVID-19. Whole-study context: The cDNA or gDNA used as material had been derived from T cells, B-cell-depleted T cells, or PBMCs.

V lost 2 bases and J lost 6; bases outside the gene matches: 6. This CDR3 is 14 amino acids long. Measured with immunoSEQ multiplex PCR; TCRdb has only the in-frame clones, and not every one. The sample includes 200,000 to 250,000 clones, about 82% seen only once; the top ten take 2% to 2.5%. The chain combines TRBV23-1 with TRBJ1-1; 7 nucleotides align to TRBD1. TRBV23-1 has ORF status, its function being uncertain. Source material: PBMCs or T cells enriched from blood (not recorded which). The receptor was derived from a woman aged 50 to 60 who had recovered from COVID-19. DNA of the CDR3: TGCGCCAGCAGTCAAGTGACAGGGACCTCTGAAGCTTTCTTT. It encodes CASSQVTGTSEAFF.